The clone carrying this T cell receptor (beta chain) appeared a few times. Its antigen is not known. Using its own MiXCR run on the 5' RACE reads, TCRdb lists one record per CDR3 protein. This table holds tens of thousands of distinct CDR3 sequences, around 28% found once. Whole-study results and caveats: Tumor memory CD4+ T cell TCR gene usage was found to cluster with blood and lymph node memory CD4+ cells and with lymph node naive CD4+ cells.

The V gene lost 3 bases and the J gene lost 7 bases, with 10 bases spanning the gap. Germline values: CDR1 MDHEN, CDR2 SYDVKM. This CDR3 spans 14 amino acids. This chain links TRBV28 with TRBJ1-6; weak D call: TRBD1 (6 bases). Sequenced: tumor-infiltrating memory CD4+ T cells sorted from the breast tumor. Subset here: memory CD4+ T cells, CD4+CD45RO+CD25-. This receptor was obtained from a female donor with breast cancer. Here the CDR3 reads CASSFRGGNSPLHF. Written as DNA, the CDR3 is TGTGCCAGCAGTTTCAGGGGCGGAAATTCACCCCTCCACTTT.